The 17 T cell receptor beta chains in this list originate from one sample, sequenced in a study of cytomegalovirus exposure and HLA in healthy donors. The PCR employed 60 Vbeta primers together with 13 Jbeta primers. Profiling relied on immunoSEQ multiplex PCR, and the TCRdb table lists in-frame clones only, not all of them. The sample gives over 110,000 clones, approximately 80% of which show up once; approximately 2.3% is in the top ten. The sequencing input was PBMCs. These receptors came from a male donor in good health and CMV-seronegative.

The rearrangement uses TRBV27 and TRBJ2-3; TRBD1 agrees at 7 bases. CDR1 MNHEY and CDR2 SMNVEV come from the germline V gene (reference sequence). The CDR3 spans 16 residues. The V segment lost 3 bases and the J segment 1 base; nucleotides outside the gene matches: 7. For the CDR3, the DNA is TGTGCCAGCAGTTTCATCGGGACAGCTGGCACAGATACGCAGTATTTT. Its translation: CASSFIGTAGTDTQYF.

This clone was seen a few times. J is TRBJ2-6 and V is TRBV19; 9 bases line up with TRBD2. V trimming: 3 bases; J trimming: 2 bases; junction bases outside the gene matches: 2. The germline gives CDR1 LNHDA, CDR2 SQIVND (reference sequence). The CDR3 totals 16 residues. CDR3 sequence: CASSMGGRAGANVLTF. CDR3 nucleotides: TGTGCCAGTAGTATGGGCGGGAGGGCTGGGGCCAACGTCCTGACTTTC.

The V call is TRBV25-1, the J call TRBJ2-6; a weak D match, TRBD2 (5 bases). Germline-derived CDR1 and CDR2 are MGHDK and SYGVNS. This CDR3 spans 14 amino acids. The V gene lost 4 bases and the J gene lost 3 bases, with 7 bases spanning the gap. CDR3 DNA sequence: TGTGCCAGCAGTGTAGCGAATGGGGCCAACGTCCTGACTTTC. Its protein is CASSVANGANVLTF.

The chain carries TRBV27 and TRBJ1-4; TRBD1 aligns across 9 bases. CDR1 is MNHEY, CDR2 SMNVEV, per germline (reference sequence). J gave up 10 bases and V 6 bases, and 3 bases lay outside the gene matches. The CDR3 is 12 amino acids. The CDR3, as DNA: TGTGCCAGCAGGGACAGGGGCGCAAAACTGTTTTTT. Encoded protein: CASRDRGAKLFF.

The J gene is TRBJ2-7, the V gene TRBV30; TRBD1 agrees at 11 bases. V trimming: 2 bases; J trimming: 3 bases; junction bases outside the gene matches: 9. The germline CDR1 and CDR2 sequences are GTSNPN and SVGIG (reference sequence). This CDR3 contains 16 residues. CDR3 region: CAWSPLSGTGGYEQYF. CDR3 bases: TGTGCCTGGAGTCCACTCTCGGGGACAGGGGGCTACGAGCAGTACTTC.

The rearrangement uses TRBV13 and TRBJ2-7, with TRBD1 matching over 8 bases. V gave up 5 bases and J gave up 2 bases; unmatched junction bases: 14. CDR3 length: 17 residues. Germline CDR1 and CDR2: PRHDT and FYEKMQ (reference sequence). In nucleotides, the CDR3 is TGTGCCAGCAGCCCCGACAGGGGTGATCCCTTAACCTACGAGCAGTACTTC. It encodes CASSPDRGDPLTYEQYF. The entire variable domain, with the rest obtained from reference TRBV13 and TRBJ2-7, is as follows: AAGVIQSPRHLIKEKRETATLKCYPIPRHDTVYWYQQGPGQDPQFLISFYEKMQSDKGSIPDRFSAQQFSDYHSELNMSSLELGDSALYFCASSPDRGDPLTYEQYFGPGTRLTVT.

V usage is TRBV27 and J usage is TRBJ2-7, with 8 bases lining up with TRBD2. The CDR3 has 15 residues. V gave up 4 bases and J gave up 1 base; unmatched junction bases: 6. Germline values: CDR1 MNHEY, CDR2 SMNVEV (reference sequence). In DNA, the CDR3 is TGTGCCAGCAGTTCGGGGGGGGCGGTTTCCTACGAGCAGTACTTC. Translated: CASSSGGAVSYEQYF.

This clone was detected once. The chain employs TRBV10-1 and TRBJ2-1, with D uncertain. The CDR3 runs 13 residues. Trimming took 4 bases from V and 5 from J, leaving 9 bases between them. Germline assignment: CDR1 WNHNN and CDR2 SYGVQD (reference sequence). The CDR3 region has the DNA TGCGCCAGCAGTGCCGGCGGTAACAATGAGCAGTTCTTC. Its translation: CASSAGGNNEQFF.

The rearrangement uses TRBV19 and TRBJ1-1; no clear D gene. Germline-derived CDR1 and CDR2 are LNHDA and SQIVND (reference sequence). The CDR3 length is 11 residues. Trimming removed 3 bases at V and 7 bases at J, with 6 bases between. CDR3 in DNA: TGTGCCAGTAGTATCCGGGTTGAAGCTTTCTTT. Translation: CASSIRVEAFF. The whole variable domain, filled in from reference TRBV19 and TRBJ1-1, reads DGGITQSPKYLFRKEGQNVTLSCEQNLNHDAMYWYRQDPGQGLRLIYYSQIVNDFQKGDIAEGYSVSREKKESFPLTVTSAQKNPTAFYLCASSIRVEAFFGQGTRLTVV.

The rearrangement uses TRBV11-2 and TRBJ2-3, with 8 bases aligning to TRBD2. The germline gives CDR1 SGHAT, CDR2 FQNNGV. V gave up 5 bases and J gave up 5 bases; unmatched junction bases: 12. CDR3 length equals 16 residues. Written as DNA, the CDR3 is TGTGCCAGCAGCGTCCTACCGGGACTAGGTGTAGATACGCAGTATTTT. The encoded protein is CASSVLPGLGVDTQYF.

This chain uses TRBV9 with TRBJ2-7; 10 nucleotides match TRBD1. This CDR3 is built from 15 residues. Per germline, CDR1 SGDLS and CDR2 YYNGEE. Trimming removed 0 bases from V and 7 bases from J; junction bases left unmatched: 7. CDR3 region: CASSVAGTGVGEQYF. CDR3 bases: TGTGCCAGCAGCGTAGCTGGGACAGGGGTGGGGGAGCAGTACTTC. Based on the CDR3 plus reference TRBV9 and TRBJ2-7, the full variable domain is DSGVTQTPKHLITATGQRVTLRCSPRSGDLSVYWYQQSLDQGLQFLIQYYNGEERAKGNILERFSAQQFPDLHSELNLSSLELGDSALYFCASSVAGTGVGEQYFGPGTRLTVT.

The rearrangement uses TRBV9 and TRBJ2-3; D is possibly TRBD1 (7 bases). The CDR3 has 13 amino acids. Trimming took 4 bases from V and 10 from J, leaving 16 bases between them. The V gene's germline CDR1 is SGDLS and CDR2 YYNGEE. The DNA of the CDR3 is TGTGCCAGCAGCTCAGGGGGGCTACCCGCGCAGTATTTT. Translated: CASSSGGLPAQYF.

Only one count was recorded for this clone. CDR3 sequence reads: CASSLANRGYEQYF. The CDR3 bases are TGTGCCAGCAGCTTGGCTAACAGGGGGTACGAGCAGTACTTC. This sequence joins TRBV5-6 and TRBJ2-7, with 8 bases lining up with TRBD1. The ends lost 0 bases at V and 4 bases at J; junction bases unmatched: 3. Germline V gene data show CDR1 as SGHDT and CDR2 as YYEEEE. The CDR3 sequence is 14 residues long.

The V gene is TRBV5-1, the J gene TRBJ1-2, with TRBD1 matching 9 bases. CDR3 length equals 15 residues. V shed 0 bases and J 5 bases; nucleotides not matched to a gene: 5. Per the germline V gene, CDR1 is SGHRS and CDR2 is YFSETQ. The CDR3 coding sequence is TGCGCCAGCAGCTTGGGGGACAGGGCGAATTATGGCTACACCTTC. This codes for CASSLGDRANYGYTF.

This chain links TRBV27 with TRBJ2-7; D remains ambiguous. The germline V gene has CDR1 MNHEY and CDR2 SMNVEV (reference sequence). Trimming removed 3 bases at V and 3 bases at J, with 9 bases between. This CDR3 has 13 residues. Written as DNA, the CDR3 is TGTGCCAGCAGTTTCACGGGTCGCTACGAGCAGTACTTC. Protein: CASSFTGRYEQYF.

This clone was counted a single time. The chain uses TRBV7-8 and TRBJ1-2; the match to TRBD1 covers 10 bases. J lost 5 bases, V lost 2 bases, and 14 bases had no gene match. From germline, CDR1 is SGHVS and CDR2 FQNEAQ. The CDR3 loop spans 18 amino acids. The CDR3 spells CASSLSGTGAILRYGYTF. As DNA, the CDR3 is TGTGCCAGCAGCTTAAGTGGGACAGGGGCAATTCTCCGGTATGGCTACACCTTC. The whole variable domain, filled in from reference TRBV7-8 and TRBJ1-2, reads GAGVSQSPRYKVAKRGQDVALRCDPISGHVSLFWYQQALGQGPEFLTYFQNEAQLDKSGLPSDRFFAERPEGSVSTLKIQRTQQEDSAVYLCASSLSGTGAILRYGYTFGSGTRLTVV.

The CDR3 sequence is CASRAGTSGGYEQYF. The CDR3 nucleotides read TGTGCCAGCAGAGCCGGGACTAGCGGGGGATACGAGCAGTACTTC. The V gene is TRBV2, the J gene TRBJ2-7; 14 nucleotides line up with TRBD2. Germline V gives CDR1 SNHLY, CDR2 FYNNEI. V shed 6 bases, J shed 4 bases, and the junction held 5 bases outside the gene matches. This CDR3 contains 15 residues.